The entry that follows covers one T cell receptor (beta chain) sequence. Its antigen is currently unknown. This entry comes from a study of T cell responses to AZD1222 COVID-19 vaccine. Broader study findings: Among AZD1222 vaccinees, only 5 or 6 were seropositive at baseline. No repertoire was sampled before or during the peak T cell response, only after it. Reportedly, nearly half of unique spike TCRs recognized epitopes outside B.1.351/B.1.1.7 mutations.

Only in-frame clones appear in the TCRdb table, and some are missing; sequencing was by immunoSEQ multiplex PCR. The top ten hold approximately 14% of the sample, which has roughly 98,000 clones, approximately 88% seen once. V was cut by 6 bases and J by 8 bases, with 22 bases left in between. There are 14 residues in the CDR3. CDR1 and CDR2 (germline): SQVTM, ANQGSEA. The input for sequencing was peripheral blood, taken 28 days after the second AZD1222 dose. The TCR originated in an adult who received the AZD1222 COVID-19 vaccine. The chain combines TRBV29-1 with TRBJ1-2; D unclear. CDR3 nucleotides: TGCAGCGTGAACTTTCCAGGCCTTCTGGGGGGCTACACCTTC. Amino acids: CSVNFPGLLGGYTF.